The TCR beta chain under discussion was sequenced for a study of graft-versus-host responses after intestinal transplantation (dated by TCRdb to the early 2020s). Study-level background: The transplants that recipients got were multivisceral, liver-intestinal, or isolated intestinal. The cohort enrolled about two dozen intestinal transplant recipients including one retransplant, and a few patients lacking pretransplant specimens were excluded. Alloreactive clones were identified by sequencing pre-transplant mixed lymphocyte reaction products and comparing these products with unstimulated pre-transplant donor and recipient T cells. All recipients received anti-thymocyte globulin induction followed by maintenance tacrolimus and steroids for two to four years. Donor T cell macrochimerism was defined as a peak of at least 4% donor T cells among recipient peripheral blood mononuclear cells. Samples from three later patients were sequenced in-house on an Illumina MiSeq with MiXCR processing rather than by the commercial service. Graft-versus-host and host-versus-graft alloreactive T cell clones were tracked in the graft, circulation and bone marrow after intestinal transplantation using bulk TCR-beta CDR3 sequencing. The full study reports these points: The conclusions were limited by the relatively low number and heterogeneity of the intestinal transplant patients. High GvH to HvG T cell clonal ratios were observed in the allografts of patients with donor T cell macrochimerism. GvH clones were detected in recipient bone marrow, and some of these GvH clones were observed earlier in ileal mucosa or blood, consistent with an intestinal mucosal origin. Early after transplant, declines in HvG clones were associated with peak levels of circulating GvH clones.

Reading the germline V gene gives CDR1 MNHNS and CDR2 SASEGT. V was cut back by 5 bases and J by 1 base, leaving a gap of 11 bases between them. The CDR3, from cysteine to phenylalanine, totals 14 residues. Kept here is only the CDR3 DNA, which spans 42 bases and is read in frame from base 1. Library preparation was by the immunoSEQ multiplex PCR assay. For most patients, genomic DNA was subjected to high-throughput TCR-beta CDR3 sequencing by Adaptive Biotechnologies. In the authors' own workflow: Adaptive's ImmunoSEQ software was the source of the TCR sequencing data for 15 to 20 patients, while a few other patients were processed with MiXCR and VDJtools. Because the origin of CDR3 nucleotide sequences shared between donor and recipient could not be assigned, those sequences were removed. Alloreactive clones required at least 2-fold expansion over unstimulated cells and minimum CFSE-low frequency of 0.002% (template counts) or 0.001% (read counts). A clone was considered mappable if detected in the sequenced pre-transplant spleen, lymph node, or MLR CFSE-low populations of the donor or recipient. Cumulative frequency of alloreactive clones was calculated as a percentage of all sequences weighted by copy number. TCRdb holds this immuneACCESS table with in-frame rearrangements only. Some clones are missing; in checked studies, unresolved V genes explain under half, and the rest has no known cause. D and trimming were read from the DNA, whereas the V and J calls and clone size are those reported in that table. For this sample the table gives about 5,100 clones, of which around 71% were detected only once. Around 40% of the sample rests with the top ten.

In the first month after transplant, blood samples were collected up to 4 times, and after that at least monthly when available. To note about this clone: Its antigen is unknown. No quality values exist for individual bases; no much larger clone is one base distant.

Sequenced material: PBMCs, taken 300 to 340 days after intestinal transplant. This receptor was identified in a human patient who received an intestinal transplant, so some T cells may come from the graft donor. The chain employs TRBV6-1 and TRBJ1-1, and possibly TRBD1, on 5 matching bases. CDR3 loop: CASSLGTGNTEAFF. The sequenced DNA is TGTGCCAGCAGTCTAGGGACGGGGAACACTGAAGCTTTCTTT.